A selection of T cell receptor beta chains follows, all from one sample in a study of T cell responses to AZD1222 COVID-19 vaccine. Data came from immunoSEQ multiplex PCR; TCRdb stores just in-frame clones and leaves some out. Counted here are 95,000 to 100,000 clones, less than 85% occurring once; the ten biggest clones make up 14%. This material consisted of peripheral blood, taken 28 days after the second AZD1222 dose. These receptors came from an adult who received the AZD1222 COVID-19 vaccine. The CDR3 runs from the conserved cysteine through the conserved F or W. D genes are given only for firm matches. The listing skips clone size in some rows; elsewhere it reads once, few, many or a size class.

TRBV5-1,TRBD2,TRBJ2-7,NA,TGCGCCAGCAGCTCCCCAGGCGGGGGGTCCGAGCAGTACTTC,CASSSPGGGSEQYF
TRBV6-1,NA,TRBJ1-3,NA,TGTGCCAGCAGTGAAGTAATTAGGCAGAACAAGGCCATATATTTT,CASSEVIRQNKAIYF
TRBV15,TRBD1,TRBJ2-7,once,TGTGCCACCAGCAGAAGGACAGGACAATACGAGCAGTACTTC,CATSRRTGQYEQYF
TRBV4-2,NA,TRBJ1-1,NA,TGTGCCAGCAGCCAAGATACGGACACTGAAGCTTTCTTT,CASSQDTDTEAFF
TRBV7-9,NA,TRBJ1-1,NA,TGTGCCAGCAATTGGGACATGAACACTGAAGCTTTCTTT,CASNWDMNTEAFF
TRBV9,TRBD2,TRBJ2-3,NA,TGTGCCAGCAGCTCTGAGCGACTAGCGGGAATCACAGATACGCAGTATTTT,CASSSERLAGITDTQYF
TRBV4-1,NA,TRBJ1-1,NA,TGCGCCAGCAGCCAAGAAACGATATATGACTTCACTGAAGCTTTCTTT,CASSQETIYDFTEAFF
TRBV7-9,NA,TRBJ1-1,once,TGTGCCAGCAGCTTACAGCTGCTACTGAACACTGAAGCTTTCTTT,CASSLQLLLNTEAFF
TRBV11-2,NA,TRBJ2-7,NA,TGTGCCAGCAGCCAAAGTTACGAGCAGTACTTC,CASSQSYEQYF
TRBV3-1/TRBV3-2,NA,TRBJ2-7,NA,TGTGCCAGCAGCTCCCAGGGTGCCTACGAGCAGTACTTC,CASSSQGAYEQYF
TRBV27,NA,TRBJ1-1,NA,TGTGCCAGCAGAGGGGTGAACACTGAAGCTTTCTTT,CASRGVNTEAFF
TRBV5-1,NA,TRBJ2-3,NA,TGCGCCAGCAGCAAAGAAAGAGCAGATACGCAGTATTTT,CASSKERADTQYF
TRBV6-5,NA,TRBJ1-2,NA,TGTGCCAGCAGTCACGCCCGGGCCGATGGCTACACCTTC,CASSHARADGYTF
TRBV19,NA,TRBJ1-5,few,TGTGCCAGTAGCCGACAGTATAGCAATCAGCCCCAGCATTTT,CASSRQYSNQPQHF
TRBV11-2,NA,TRBJ2-7,NA,TGTGCCAGCAGCTTAATGGGCGGGACCCTCGACGAGCAGTACTTC,CASSLMGGTLDEQYF
TRBV7-3,NA,TRBJ2-3,NA,TGTGCCAGCAGCTTAACGCAGGGGTCAGGTACGCAGTATTTT,CASSLTQGSGTQYF
TRBV12-5,NA,TRBJ2-1,NA,TGTGCTAGTGCCCCCAGCGGGCTAGATGAGCAGTTCTTC,CASAPSGLDEQFF
TRBV19,TRBD1,TRBJ1-6,NA,TGTGCCAGTAGTACCCGACAGGGATCACCCCTCCACTTT,CASSTRQGSPLHF
TRBV5-6,NA,TRBJ2-5,NA,TGTGCCAGCAGCTTCTGGGGGGATGAGACCCAGTACTTC,CASSFWGDETQYF
TRBV4-1,NA,TRBJ1-5,NA,TGCGCCAGCAGCCAATTTGACCCATTCCCTGGGAGTAATCAGCCCCAGCATTTT,CASSQFDPFPGSNQPQHF
TRBV18,TRBD2,TRBJ2-3,NA,TGTGCCAGCTCACCACCAGGGACTAGCGGGAGTACAGATACGCAGTATTTT,CASSPPGTSGSTDTQYF
TRBV5-6,NA,TRBJ2-7,NA,TGTGCCAGCAGCTTTAATCTCTACGAGCAGTACTTC,CASSFNLYEQYF
TRBV12-3/TRBV12-4,NA,TRBJ2-3,NA,TGTGCCAGCAGTTTTAGGGGGGATACGCAGTATTTT,CASSFRGDTQYF
TRBV5-1,TRBD2,TRBJ2-5,NA,TGCGCCAGCAGCACCGGGGGGGCCAACCAAGAGACCCAGTACTTC,CASSTGGANQETQYF
TRBV7-9,NA,TRBJ1-2,NA,TGTGCCAGCAGCTTAGCGCTGGAGACCCTCTACACCTTC,CASSLALETLYTF
TRBV6-5,NA,TRBJ1-3,NA,TGTGCCAGCAGGAGGGACACCTCCTCTGGAAACACCATATATTTT,CASRRDTSSGNTIYF
TRBV15,NA,TRBJ1-3,NA,TGTGCCACCAGCCGGCACAGAGGAAACACCATATATTTT,CATSRHRGNTIYF
TRBV12-3/TRBV12-4,NA,TRBJ2-7,NA,TGTGCCAGCAGTTTCGCGAGGTTCGAGCAGTACTTC,CASSFARFEQYF
TRBV5-1,NA,TRBJ1-2,NA,TGCGCCAGCGGCGAGGTCCCCTATGGCTACACCTTC,CASGEVPYGYTF
TRBV19,TRBD2,TRBJ2-7,NA,TGTGCCAGTAGAGCGACTAGCTTTGGCGAGCAGTACTTC,CASRATSFGEQYF
TRBV7-9,NA,TRBJ2-3,NA,TGTGCCAGCAGCTTCTTTCAAGACTCAGATACGCAGTATTTT,CASSFFQDSDTQYF
TRBV5-6,NA,TRBJ2-1,NA,TGTGCCAGCAGCCGCAGGTCCATCTACAATGAGCAGTTCTTC,CASSRRSIYNEQFF
TRBV7-6,TRBD1,TRBJ2-1,NA,TGTGCCAGCAGCTCTAGAGGGGGACAGATAATATCCTACAATGAGCAGTTCTTC,CASSSRGGQIISYNEQFF
TRBV11-1,TRBD1,TRBJ2-5,NA,TGTGCCAGCAGCTTTGGGACAGGGGGCATACAAGAGACCCAGTACTTC,CASSFGTGGIQETQYF
TRBV27,NA,TRBJ1-1,few,TGTGCCAGCAGTTGGACAATGAACACTGAAGCTTTCTTT,CASSWTMNTEAFF
TRBV27,NA,TRBJ1-3,NA,TGTGCCAGCAGTGGTGGGGGAACAGAAACCATATATTTT,CASSGGGTETIYF
TRBV6-5,TRBD1,TRBJ1-6,NA,TGTGCCAGCAGTTACCGGACAGGGGGATCACCCCTCCACTTT,CASSYRTGGSPLHF
TRBV19,TRBD1,TRBJ1-2,NA,TGTGCCAGTAGTCTAACGACAGGGGGCTGGGGCTACACCTTC,CASSLTTGGWGYTF
TRBV24-1,NA,TRBJ2-7,NA,TGTGCCACCAGTGATAGGGTCAACTACGAGCAGTACTTC,CATSDRVNYEQYF
TRBV12-3/TRBV12-4,NA,TRBJ1-2,many,TGTGCCAGCAGTCGTGACAGGCCCTATGGCTACACCTTC,CASSRDRPYGYTF
TRBV29-1,NA,TRBJ2-7,NA,TGCAGCGTTGAGGCCGGGGCACCTACGAAGCAGTACTTC,CSVEAGAPTKQYF
TRBV9,NA,TRBJ1-1,few,TGTGCCAGCAGCGTAGTGGAGGGCCAAACTGAAGCTTTCTTT,CASSVVEGQTEAFF
TRBV3-1/TRBV3-2,TRBD2,TRBJ2-3,NA,TGTGCCAGCAGCCGAGGACTAGCGGGAGACCGGGATACGCAGTATTTT,CASSRGLAGDRDTQYF
TRBV9,NA,TRBJ2-1,NA,TGTGCCAGCAGCGCCGCAGGGTGGGGAGAGCAGTTCTTC,CASSAAGWGEQFF
TRBV5-1,TRBD1,TRBJ1-2,NA,TGCGCCAGCAGCTTGACAGGACAGGATGGCTACACCTTC,CASSLTGQDGYTF
TRBV3-1/TRBV3-2,TRBD1,TRBJ2-7,NA,TGTGCCAGCAGCCCACGAGACGGAGGACAGGGACAAGGGAGCTACGAGCAGTACTTC,CASSPRDGGQGQGSYEQYF
TRBV5-5,TRBD1,TRBJ1-3,NA,TGTGCCAGCAGCACGACAGGGGGTGGAAACACCATATATTTT,CASSTTGGGNTIYF
TRBV4-3,TRBD2,TRBJ2-5,NA,TGCGCCAGCAGCCCCCGGCTAGCGGGAGTTGAAGAGACCCAGTACTTC,CASSPRLAGVEETQYF
TRBV5-1,NA,TRBJ2-7,NA,TGCGCCAGCAGCTTGCCAGGAGAATACGAGCAGTACTTC,CASSLPGEYEQYF
TRBV29-1,TRBD1,TRBJ2-7,NA,TGCAGCGGCTGGGACAGGGATGGGGAGCAGTACTTC,CSGWDRDGEQYF